Listed below are T cell receptor beta chains from one sample, sequenced in a study of chemoradiotherapy in HPV16-positive cancers. Produced via immunoSEQ multiplex PCR; TCRdb's table is partial and in-frame only. Here the sample spans over 1,200 clones, about four fifths being singletons. Sequences were derived from tumor tissue, sampled from a patient who underwent chemoradiotherapy. These receptors were taken from a human donor with HPV-associated anogenital cancer. Both conserved end residues are part of each CDR3. The order of the fields is V gene, D gene, J gene, clone size, CDR3 DNA, CDR3 protein. The D gene is left open where the match is weak. Size is omitted from some rows. Given values are once, few, many or a class for expanded clones.

v_gene: TRBV15; d_gene: .; j_gene: TRBJ2-2; abundance: .; CDR3nt: TGTGCCACCAGCAGAGATATCGGCACCGGGGAGCTGTTTTTT; CDR3aa: CATSRDIGTGELFF
v_gene: TRBV10-2; d_gene: .; j_gene: TRBJ2-3; abundance: .; CDR3nt: TGCGCCGGCACCCCGGGACGGAACACAGATACGCAGTATTTT; CDR3aa: CAGTPGRNTDTQYF
v_gene: TRBV10-3; d_gene: .; j_gene: TRBJ2-7; abundance: .; CDR3nt: TGTGCCATCAGTGAGCGGAACGAGCAGTACTTC; CDR3aa: CAISERNEQYF
v_gene: TRBV29-1; d_gene: TRBD1; j_gene: TRBJ2-1; abundance: few; CDR3nt: TGCAGCGTTGACGGGGACAGGAGGTCCGATGAGCAGTTCTTC; CDR3aa: CSVDGDRRSDEQFF
v_gene: TRBV18; d_gene: TRBD2; j_gene: TRBJ2-4; abundance: .; CDR3nt: TGTGCCAGCTCACGGCTAGCGGGAGCCAAAAACATTCAGTACTTC; CDR3aa: CASSRLAGAKNIQYF
v_gene: TRBV14; d_gene: .; j_gene: TRBJ2-2; abundance: .; CDR3nt: TGTGCCTCCTCGGGCCCTGGGGACACCGGGGAGCTGTTTTTT; CDR3aa: CASSGPGDTGELFF
v_gene: TRBV19; d_gene: .; j_gene: TRBJ1-1; abundance: .; CDR3nt: TGTGTCGAGGGGAGGGTGGCTTTCTTT; CDR3aa: CVEGRVAFF
v_gene: TRBV7-8; d_gene: .; j_gene: TRBJ2-7; abundance: .; CDR3nt: TGTGCCAGCAGCTTAGCGTCGGGAAACGAGCAGTACTTC; CDR3aa: CASSLASGNEQYF
v_gene: TRBV5-4; d_gene: TRBD2; j_gene: TRBJ2-7; abundance: .; CDR3nt: TGTGCCAGCAGCTTGGATCCTAGCGGGAACTCCTACGAGCAGTACTTC; CDR3aa: CASSLDPSGNSYEQYF
v_gene: TRBV12-5; d_gene: .; j_gene: TRBJ2-7; abundance: few; CDR3nt: TGTGCTAGTGGTTTGGGGACAGCGAGATACGAGCAGTACTTC; CDR3aa: CASGLGTARYEQYF
v_gene: TRBV4-3; d_gene: TRBD2; j_gene: TRBJ2-3; abundance: .; CDR3nt: TGCGCCAGCAGCCAAGTAGCGGGGGCAATTCAGGGGGGAGATACGCAGTATTTT; CDR3aa: CASSQVAGAIQGGDTQYF
v_gene: TRBV27; d_gene: TRBD2; j_gene: TRBJ2-7; abundance: .; CDR3nt: TGTGCCAGCAGCCGGACTAGCGCCTACGAGCAGTACTTC; CDR3aa: CASSRTSAYEQYF
v_gene: TRBV4-3; d_gene: .; j_gene: TRBJ2-2; abundance: .; CDR3nt: TGCGCCAGCAGCCAAGAAAGGGACACCGGGGAGCTGTTTTTT; CDR3aa: CASSQERDTGELFF
v_gene: TRBV2; d_gene: TRBD1; j_gene: TRBJ2-7; abundance: .; CDR3nt: TGTGCCAGCAGTGGCCGGGACAGGGACCCCTACGAGCAGTACTTC; CDR3aa: CASSGRDRDPYEQYF
v_gene: TRBV4-3; d_gene: TRBD2; j_gene: TRBJ2-3; abundance: .; CDR3nt: TGCGCCAGCAGCCAAGATGAGCGGGGGGACACAGATACGCAGTATTTT; CDR3aa: CASSQDERGDTDTQYF
v_gene: TRBV10-3; d_gene: .; j_gene: TRBJ2-1; abundance: .; CDR3nt: TGTGCCATCAGTGAGGGCAGAGTAGGCTCTCATGAGCAGTTCTTC; CDR3aa: CAISEGRVGSHEQFF